This TCR beta chain was identified in a study of shared clonotypes between healthy human individuals. Trimming at V came to 1 base and at J to 5 bases, leaving 3 bases not matched to a gene. Germline V CDR1 and CDR2: SEHNR, FQNEAQ (reference sequence). The length of the CDR3 is 14 residues. With regard to this clone: Antigen specificity is unknown. The same CDR3 arises from other DNA sequences in this sample as well.

Measured with immunoSEQ multiplex PCR; TCRdb has only the in-frame clones, and not every one. The sample consists of around 2,000,000 clones, about 94% of them appearing once. Study results and limitations: Among non-shared clonotypes, generation probabilities were lower than among those shared by all four donors. Since donors were few, the genetic and exposure-history diversity represented was limited. Shared clonotypes: roughly 4.7% naive CD4, around 3.7% naive CD8, around 2.4% memory CD4, approximately 0.4% memory CD8.

CD45RO-negative CD8 cells positively selected for CCR7 made up the naive population, which excluded terminally differentiated effector memory CD45RA+ cells. HIV-negative, healthy adults without recent acute infections or vaccinations were the donors. This TCR derives from a man younger than 30 in good health. The sample was naive CD8+ T cells sorted from blood. The V and J genes are TRBV7-9 and TRBJ1-1; TRBD1 agrees at 8 bases. The CDR3 sequence is CASSLGTGRTEAFF. For the CDR3, the DNA is TGTGCCAGCAGCTTAGGGACAGGGAGAACTGAAGCTTTCTTT.